This TCR beta chain was profiled in a study of cytomegalovirus exposure and HLA in healthy donors. Overall study: Unique TCR beta sequences numbering some 120 million came from around 180 million T cells in an earlier analysis. Ancestry clustering placed more than 80% of roughly 400 genotyped donors in the Caucasian-associated cluster.

PCR employed 60 Vbeta and 13 Jbeta primers. Profiling relied on immunoSEQ multiplex PCR, and the TCRdb table lists in-frame clones only, not all of them. The sample gives approximately 200,000 clones, about 80% of which show up once; around 2.1% is in the top ten. The CDR3 runs to 15 residues. V lost 4 bases and J 0 bases, leaving 11 bases between the germline ends. Germline loops: CDR1 MRHNA, CDR2 SNTAGT. This clone has just one count. The antigen is undetermined. Study-wide findings and caveats: Researchers reported that three CMV-associated chains were confirmed in vitro as CMV antigen-specific.

V is TRBV6-4 and J is TRBJ2-3; perhaps TRBD2 as D (6 bases). Sequenced input: PBMCs. The origin of this receptor is a woman under 30 in good health and CMV-seropositive. CDR3 in DNA: TGTGCCAGCAGTGGAGTGGCGGGGAGCACAGATACGCAGTATTTT. It specifies CASSGVAGSTDTQYF.